This TCR beta chain was identified during a study of brain T cells in children with intractable seizures (dated by TCRdb to about 2021). For the study in its entirety: As a first screen for immune gene transcripts, resected brain tissue from 40 to 60 pediatric epilepsy surgery cases was run on a NanoString immunology panel. Of the approximately twelve selected surgery cases, pre-surgery blood was also sequenced for eight, so four had brain tissue only.

Comments on this clone: The specificity of this receptor is unknown. Base qualities are missing; no much larger clone stands one base away.

The time point label, as the study defines it: blood from clinic visit 5 months post-surgery; TSC patient then seizure free. The surgery cases showing the highest brain T cell transcript signatures were chosen for TCR beta chain sequencing of brain tissue and, when available, of blood. Patients had been treated with at least one anti-epileptic drug before surgery. TCR-sequenced patients were children with drug-resistant epilepsy due to tuberous sclerosis complex, focal cortical dysplasia, Rasmussen encephalitis or hemimegalencephaly. Bulk genomic DNA was isolated from unsorted brain tissue and whole blood using the Monarch genomic DNA purification kit. Findings and caveats that apply to the study as a whole: Sequencing depth differed between pre- and post-surgery blood, so clones missing from the pre-surgery sample may reflect undersampling. Viral specificity was inferred only from CDR3 sequence similarity, and patients' HCMV serostatus was unknown.

The immunoSEQ assay was used to generate TCR beta chain sequences from genomic DNA. The authors' pipeline ran thus. CDR3 sequences not starting with the conserved framework cysteine at position 104 were manually removed. To get clonality, the normalized Shannon's Diversity Index was subtracted from one, giving values from 0 (maximal diversity) to 1 (oligoclonal). Differences in the frequency of the same CDR3 between samples, such as brain versus blood, were assessed with chi-squared comparison-of-proportions tests. Public clonotypes were found by searching immuneACCESS, and the VDJdb browser was used to assess similarity to known antiviral clonotypes. Entries here come from immuneACCESS through TCRdb and include only in-frame sequences with V and J called. Some clones fail to appear in such tables; in the studies checked, an unresolved V gene covers under half of the shortfall, and the cause of the remainder is unknown. V, J and clone size are taken as reported in that table, and D and trimming were inferred from the DNA itself. In this sample the table shows about 350,000 clones, 93% of which occur a single time. Of the sample, 4.5% to 7% is held by the ten largest clones.

The trim is 0 bases for V and 11 bases for J, with a gap of 11 bases between the germline ends. The CDR3 runs 12 amino acids, cysteine and phenylalanine included. The read is trimmed to its CDR3 DNA, 36 bases read in frame from base 1. CDR1 and CDR2, per the germline V gene (reference sequence), are SGHNT and YYREEE. The chain joins TRBV5-4 to TRBJ1-1, and TRBD1 may be the D gene, going by 5 matching bases. This TCR came from a boy younger than two with tuberous sclerosis and intractable seizures. Sample: peripheral blood, taken more than 4 months after surgery. The DNA sequence is as follows: TGTGCCAGCAGCTTGGGGGGACTACCTGCTTTCTTT. This codes for CASSLGGLPAFF.